This T cell receptor (beta chain) was recorded in a study of T cell changes during pregnancy in multiple sclerosis (dated by TCRdb to between 2019 and 2020). Some background on the complete study: The study looked at changes in the T cell repertoire across pregnancy in women with multiple sclerosis.

On this clone: There is no known antigen for this receptor. Base qualities are not provided; no much larger clone lies one nucleotide away.

The V end loses 3 bases and the J end loses 6 bases, and a stretch of 9 bases separates them. The CDR3 numbers 12 residues from cysteine through phenylalanine. The entry retains the CDR3 DNA only, 36 bases that are in frame from base 1. CDR1 and CDR2 were assigned from the germline V gene as SNHLY and FYNNEI. The method behind the library was the immunoSEQ multiplex PCR assay. The table was pulled from immuneACCESS by TCRdb, which kept in-frame rearrangements only. Such tables lose some clones; where checked, under half of the loss comes from unresolved V genes, and the rest has no known cause. Here the sample has 55,000 to 75,000 clones; under 95% occur a single time. The ten largest clones capture 3.2% of the sample.

Here the chain combines TRBV2 and TRBJ2-7; the D gene remains uncertain. The clonotype originates from a female donor with multiple sclerosis, enrolled in a pregnancy study. This sample comprised CD8+ T cells from peripheral blood mononuclear cells, obtained in the second trimester of pregnancy. Read as DNA, the sequence is TGTGCCAGCAGTGACCCCAGTCCCGAGCAGTACTTC. This translates into CASSDPSPEQYF.